This record looks at one TCR beta chain sequence and its context. Its antigen is still unknown. The record has no base qualities; no much larger clone is one base away. Trimming removed 5 bases from V and 5 bases from J; the gene matches leave 4 bases unexplained. Taken from the germline V gene, the CDR1 and CDR2 loops are KGHSH and LQKENI. From its cysteine to its phenylalanine, the CDR3 spans 13 amino acids. Only the CDR3 DNA stays, 39 bases, in frame from base 1. The CDR3 regions of human TCRbeta chains were subjected to immunosequencing. The source study handled its data this way. TCRs in the repertoires were matched against a reference library of SARS-CoV-2-specific TCRs that had been generated with the MIRA antigen-specificity platform. Breadth was defined as the fraction of unique TCRs that were SARS-CoV-2-associated, and depth was defined as the fraction of total T cells that were SARS-CoV-2-associated. Using the MIRA data, each spike-specific TCR was assigned both to the spike region to which the TCR was reactive and to a CD4 or CD8 class. Log10-transformed breadth and depth values were compared by one-way ANOVA with Sidak's multiple comparisons tests. The table comes from immuneACCESS by way of TCRdb, which keeps in-frame sequences with V and J called. Part of the clones is missing from these tables; in studies checked, under half for an unresolved V gene and the rest for unknown reasons. D and trimming come from the DNA, and the V and J calls and clone size come from that table. The sample records about 63,000 clones, 65% to 90% of which are singletons. The top ten constitute roughly 19% of the sample.

These data belong to a study of T cell responses to AZD1222 COVID-19 vaccine (TCRdb year 2021). With respect to the entire study: AZD1222 recipients given second doses at about 4 weeks or at about 12 weeks were pooled, since spike-specific TCR depth and breadth were not found to differ between the two schedules. Trial participants were enrolled by age into subgroups of 18-55, 56-69 and 70-plus years, and around 150, 28 and 57 TCR-sequenced participants, respectively, were included in these subgroups. A total of about 230 trial participants underwent TCR sequencing, of whom 200 to 220 received two doses of AZD1222 and about 26 received two doses of the MenACWY control vaccine. On the study overall, not on this receptor specifically: Participants were mostly white British and included more females than males, and it was suggested by the authors that clonal diversity may have been underestimated. Because no day 14 peak-response samples were available, the repertoires could be characterized only after the peak T cell response. CD4 TCRs associated with the vaccine covered the entire spike protein, and the dominant responses were in regions 160-218 and 743-854. After two AZD1222 doses, spike-specific TCR breadth and depth were significantly higher than at day 0 and than in MenACWY recipients. Reportedly, almost half of the unique spike-specific TCRs recognized epitopes lying outside the regions that are mutated in the B.1.351 and B.1.1.7 variants. In the small 56-69-year group, the increase in depth fell short of significance, most likely because of low power. Conclusions about previously exposed vaccinees are limited because only six or seven AZD1222 recipients were SARS-CoV-2 seropositive at baseline.

The sample's time point label, in plain terms: baseline before first vaccination. Vaccinee samples were obtained from the UK trials COV001 and COV002, which included a single-blind randomized controlled phase 2/3 trial of AZD1222 (ChAdOx1 nCoV-19) in healthy adults. For TCRbeta chain sequencing, PBMC samples were collected from trial participants at day 0 and at day 28 after the second dose. The starting material was peripheral blood, obtained on day 0 of AZD1222 vaccination. The source of this sequence is an adult in good health. Recombination connected TRBV18 to TRBJ1-2, with 8 bases matching TRBD1. The DNA sequence follows: TGTGCCAGCTCAACAGGGGGAGAATATGGCTACACCTTC. This encodes CASSTGGEYGYTF. The variable domain in full, with residues beyond the CDR3 obtained from the reference TRBV18 and TRBJ1-2 genes, is NAGVMQNPRHLVRRRGQEARLRCSPMKGHSHVYWYRQLPEEGLKFMVYLQKENIIDESGMPKERFSAEFPKEGPSILRIQQVVRGDSAAYFCASSTGGEYGYTFGSGTRLTVV.